This T cell receptor (beta chain) was found in a study of shared clonotypes between healthy human individuals. The donors were adults (healthy and HIV-negative) with no recent acute infections or vaccinations. Adult Caucasians living in Nashville, Tennessee made up all of the donors. The split of CD4+ cells yielded CD45RA+ naive and CD45RA-negative memory subsets. The V end lost 5 bases, the J end lost 4 bases, and 17 bases lay between the germline ends. The CDR3 spans 16 residues. Germline CDR1 LNHNV, CDR2 YYDKDF (reference sequence). The protocol was immunoSEQ multiplex PCR, while the TCRdb copy is restricted to in-frame clones and leaves out a portion. The sample lists 550,000 to 700,000 clones; 73% were seen once.

The origin of this receptor is a woman in her twenties or thirties in good health. The rearrangement joins TRBV15 to TRBJ1-4, with D possibly matching TRBD1 (6 bases). Sequencing was done on a sample of memory CD4+ T cells sorted from blood. Subset given: CD45RA-negative fraction. The CDR3 sequence is CATSDEGVGLNEKLFF. The CDR3 coding sequence is TGTGCCACCAGCGACGAGGGGGTAGGGCTTAATGAAAAACTGTTTTTT.